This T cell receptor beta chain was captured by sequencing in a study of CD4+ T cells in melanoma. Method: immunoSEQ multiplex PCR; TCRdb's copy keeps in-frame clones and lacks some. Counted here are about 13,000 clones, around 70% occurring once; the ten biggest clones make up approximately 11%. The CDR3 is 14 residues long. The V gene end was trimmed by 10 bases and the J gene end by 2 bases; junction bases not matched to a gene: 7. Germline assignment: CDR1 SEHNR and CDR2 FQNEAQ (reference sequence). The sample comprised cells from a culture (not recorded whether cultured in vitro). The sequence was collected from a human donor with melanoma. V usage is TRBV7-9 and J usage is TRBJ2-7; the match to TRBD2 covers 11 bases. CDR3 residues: CATALAGGPYEQYF. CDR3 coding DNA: TGTGCCACCGCGCTAGCGGGGGGACCCTACGAGCAGTACTTC. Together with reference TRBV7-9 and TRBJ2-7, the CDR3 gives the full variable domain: DTGVSQNPRHKITKRGQNVTFRCDPISEHNRLYWYRQTLGQGPEFLTYFQNEAQLEKSRLLSDRFSAERPKGSFSTLEIQRTEQGDSAMYLCATALAGGPYEQYFGPGTRLTVT.